A selection of T cell receptor beta chains follows, all from one sample in a study of T cells after yellow fever vaccination. From the 5' RACE reads, TCRdb called clonotypes with MiXCR, one entry per CDR3 protein. The sample gives 600,000 to 750,000 distinct CDR3 sequences, about 12% of which show up once; 14% to 15% is in the top ten. Specimen: PBMCs, collected on the day of the yellow fever booster vaccination. The source is a man younger than 40 who received the YFV17D yellow fever vaccine. Each CDR3 is given with its conserved first and last residue. Each record gives: D gene, J gene, V gene, clone size, CDR3 DNA, CDR3 protein. The D gene is left open where the match is weak. Clone size is given for some rows only: seen once, a few or many times, or a class if the clone is expanded.

. TRBJ2-6 TRBV29-1 many TGCAGCGTTGGGGAGTCTGGGGCCAACGTCCTGACTTTC CSVGESGANVLTF
. TRBJ2-2 TRBV19 . TGTGCCAGTAGTCCGACTTCGTTGAACACCGGGGAGCTGTTTTTT CASSPTSLNTGELFF
TRBD2 TRBJ2-1 TRBV2 few TGTGCCAGCAACCTAAGGGCTAGCGGGAGCAATGAGCAGTTCTTC CASNLRASGSNEQFF
. TRBJ2-5 TRBV4-3 . TGCGCCAGCAGCCAAAGACATGGGGTGGGAGAGACCCAGTACTTC CASSQRHGVGETQYF
. TRBJ2-7 TRBV15 few TGTGCCACCAGGGGACCCACGGGTGACTACGAGCAGTACTTC CATRGPTGDYEQYF
. TRBJ1-2 TRBV6-1 many TGTGCCAGCAGTGAAATAGCGGGGAACTCTAACTATGGCTACACCTTC CASSEIAGNSNYGYTF
TRBD2 TRBJ2-1 TRBV6-5 . TGTGCCAGCAGTTACTCACGCAATAGCGGGAGGCTGTTCTTC CASSYSRNSGRLFF
. TRBJ2-5 TRBV14 . TGTGCCAGCAGCCAAGAAAGAAGGGGGGCTAGTCAAGAGACCCAGTACTTC CASSQERRGASQETQYF
TRBD2 TRBJ2-1 TRBV5-1 few TGCGCCAGCAGCCTCGGACTAGCGCTCAATGAGCAGTTCTTC CASSLGLALNEQFF
TRBD1 TRBJ2-2 TRBV6-1 few TGTGCCAGCAGACCCCCGGGACAGGGGGTCACCGGGGAGCTGTTTTTT CASRPPGQGVTGELFF
. TRBJ2-1 TRBV18 few TGTGCCAGCTCACGACGCCGGGACTCCACCGGGGATGAGCAGTTCTTC CASSRRRDSTGDEQFF
. TRBJ2-2 TRBV10-3 . TGTGCCATCAGTGGATCCGGACCTTCAACGGGCGGGGAGCTGTTTTTT CAISGSGPSTGGELFF
TRBD1 TRBJ2-1 TRBV15 few TGTGCCACCAGCGTCTCCCCCGGGACAGGGGTTCACAATGAGCAGTTCTTC CATSVSPGTGVHNEQFF
. TRBJ2-7 TRBV7-3 few TGTGCCAGCAGCTCAGGACAGTCCCCTTCCTACGAGCAGTACTTC CASSSGQSPSYEQYF
. TRBJ1-3 TRBV5-6 few TGTGCCAGCAGCTTGGCTCCCAGCGCATCTGGAAACACCATATATTTT CASSLAPSASGNTIYF
TRBD2 TRBJ2-3 TRBV20-1 few TGCAGTGCTCCCTTAGCGGGAGGGCGGGCAGATACGCAGTATTTT CSAPLAGGRADTQYF
. TRBJ2-2 TRBV11-2 . TGTGCCAGCAGCTCATCGGGACGGCGGAACACCGGGGAGCTGTTTTTT CASSSSGRRNTGELFF
TRBD1 TRBJ2-2 TRBV11-2 few TGTGCCAGCAGCTTTACCGGACAGGGAAGGACCGGGGAGCTGTTTTTT CASSFTGQGRTGELFF
. TRBJ2-7 TRBV5-1 . TGCGCCAGCAGCTTGGTTTCCGGGGGAGCCCTTTACGAGCAGTACTTC CASSLVSGGALYEQYF
. TRBJ2-7 TRBV4-2 few TGTGCCAGCAGCCTAAATAGCGAGTATGGTTTAGACGAGCAGTACTTC CASSLNSEYGLDEQYF
. TRBJ2-1 TRBV6-4 few TGTGCCAGCAGAGCCGGGGCCTTCTCCTACAATGAGCAGTTCTTC CASRAGAFSYNEQFF
TRBD2 TRBJ2-1 TRBV20-1 few TGCAGTGCCCCCCCGGGAGGACTAGATTCCAATGAGCAGTTCTTC CSAPPGGLDSNEQFF
. TRBJ1-5 TRBV20-1 . TGCTGTGCTAGAGATTGGCAGGGCAGGAATCAGCCCCAGCATTTT CCARDWQGRNQPQHF
TRBD2 TRBJ2-1 TRBV18 . TGTGCCAGCTCACAGGCGACTAGCGGGAGAAACGAGCAGTTCTTC CASSQATSGRNEQFF
. TRBJ2-1 TRBV19 few TGTGCCAGTATTATGCGCGGAGGAAACAATGAGCAGTTCTTC CASIMRGGNNEQFF
. TRBJ2-7 TRBV7-2 few TGTGCCAGCAGCCCTACAGGGTCCAACGAGCAGTACTTC CASSPTGSNEQYF
TRBD1 TRBJ2-5 TRBV15 . TGTGCCACCATGACAGGGTATCAAGAGACCCAGTACTTC CATMTGYQETQYF
TRBD1 TRBJ2-5 TRBV2 few TGTGCCAGCAAACCGACAGGGGGCTTGGAGACCCAGTACTTC CASKPTGGLETQYF
. TRBJ2-7 TRBV7-2 few TGTGCCAGCAGCTTAGCGGCGGCCTACTACGAGCAGTACTTC CASSLAAAYYEQYF
. TRBJ2-1 TRBV9 few TGTGCCAGCAGTCCATCCTTGATCGAGGGCCACAATGAGCAGTTCTTC CASSPSLIEGHNEQFF
TRBD2 TRBJ2-3 TRBV20-1 . TGCAGTGCCGACGGACTAGCGGGAGGTTCGGCGGATACGCAGTATTTT CSADGLAGGSADTQYF
TRBD2 TRBJ2-2 TRBV12-3/TRBV12-4 few TGTGCCAGCAGCCAACCCGGGACTAGCGGGGAGCTGTTTTTT CASSQPGTSGELFF
TRBD2 TRBJ2-1 TRBV6-2/TRBV6-3 few TGTGCCAGCAGTTTTGGTTCGTTTTCGAGCGGGACCTCCATCTTC CASSFGSFSSGTSIF
. TRBJ2-3 TRBV3-1 many TGTGCCAGCAGCCAGATCACAGATACGCAGTATTTT CASSQITDTQYF
TRBD2 TRBJ2-3 TRBV20-1 . TGCAGTGCTAGGAGGGGAGGGCCTGCCGATACGCAGTATTTT CSARRGGPADTQYF
TRBD1 TRBJ1-1 TRBV11-2 . TGTGCCAGCAGCTACCGACATTGGGACAGGAGGAACACTGAAGCTTTCTTT CASSYRHWDRRNTEAFF
. TRBJ1-1 TRBV7-9 few TGTGCCAGCAGCCCCGCGGGGAACACTGAAGCTTTCTTT CASSPAGNTEAFF
. TRBJ2-2 TRBV29-1 many TGCAGCGTTGAAATCAGGGTCACCGGGGAGCTGTTTTTT CSVEIRVTGELFF
TRBD1 TRBJ2-7 TRBV4-1 . TGCGCCAGTGGGCCGGACAGGGGGGGCTCCTACGAGCAGTACTTC CASGPDRGGSYEQYF
. TRBJ2-1 TRBV6-5 . TGTGCCAGCAGTTACGATGACAATCGGCCCCCCTACAATGAGCAGTTCTTC CASSYDDNRPPYNEQFF
TRBD2 TRBJ2-7 TRBV6-5 few TGTGCCAGCAGTTACTCCGGGCGGCGGGAGTTCTCCCACGAGCAGTACTTC CASSYSGRREFSHEQYF
. TRBJ2-1 TRBV20-1 . TGCAGTGCCCGAACGGCAGGAACATACAATGAGCAGTTCTTC CSARTAGTYNEQFF